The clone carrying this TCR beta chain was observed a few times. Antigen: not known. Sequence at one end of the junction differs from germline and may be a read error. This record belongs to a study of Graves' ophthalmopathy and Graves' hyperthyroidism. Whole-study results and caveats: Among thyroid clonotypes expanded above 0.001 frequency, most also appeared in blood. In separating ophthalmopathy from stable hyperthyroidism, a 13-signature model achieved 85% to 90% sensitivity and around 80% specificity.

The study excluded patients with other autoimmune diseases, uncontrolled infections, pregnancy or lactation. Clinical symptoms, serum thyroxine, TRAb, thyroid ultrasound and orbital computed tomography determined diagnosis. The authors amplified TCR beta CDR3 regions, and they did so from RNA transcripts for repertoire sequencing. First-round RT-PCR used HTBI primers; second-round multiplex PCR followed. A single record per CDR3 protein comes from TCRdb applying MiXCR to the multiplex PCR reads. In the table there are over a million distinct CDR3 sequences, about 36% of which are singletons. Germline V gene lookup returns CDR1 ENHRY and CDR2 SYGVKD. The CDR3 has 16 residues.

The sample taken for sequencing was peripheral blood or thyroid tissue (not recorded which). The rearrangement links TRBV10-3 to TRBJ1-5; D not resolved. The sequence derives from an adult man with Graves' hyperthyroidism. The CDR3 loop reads CASSYFREAGGQPQHF. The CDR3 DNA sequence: TGTGCCAGCAGTTACTTTCGGGAGGCAGGTGGTCAGCCCCAGCATTTT.